The rows below give T cell receptor beta chains drawn from one sample of a study of blood T cell repertoires in COVID-19. Data came from immunoSEQ multiplex PCR; TCRdb stores just in-frame clones and leaves some out. This table has around 13,000 clones, roughly 88% appearing once. Material: peripheral blood. The receptors shown here come from a human donor in a cohort sampled during active COVID-19. Each CDR3 is given with its conserved first and last residue. Fields, in order: V gene, D gene, J gene, clone size, CDR3 DNA, CDR3 protein. A D gene is named only where the DNA matches it firmly. Clone size, where shown, is once, few, many, or a class for clones that have expanded.

V: TRBV2
D: TRBD1
J: TRBJ2-5
size: -
DNA: TGTGCCAGCAGAACAGGGGAAGAGACCCAGTACTTC
CDR3: CASRTGEETQYF

V: TRBV19
D: TRBD2
J: TRBJ2-7
size: -
DNA: TGTGCCAGTAGTATGGGGCGGGAGGCCTACGAGCAGTACTTC
CDR3: CASSMGREAYEQYF

V: TRBV4-1
D: -
J: TRBJ1-5
size: -
DNA: TGCGCCAGCAGCCGAGGGGTAGACAGGCGGCCTTATAGCAATCAGCCCCAGCATTTT
CDR3: CASSRGVDRRPYSNQPQHF

V: TRBV6-6
D: TRBD1
J: TRBJ1-4
size: -
DNA: TGTGCCAGCCTCCAGGGGGCTGGGGATGAAAAACTGTTTTTT
CDR3: CASLQGAGDEKLFF

V: TRBV6-5
D: -
J: TRBJ1-1
size: -
DNA: TGTGCCAGCAGTTCGGGATCCATCAGGGGCACTGAAGCTTTCTTT
CDR3: CASSSGSIRGTEAFF

V: TRBV6-2/TRBV6-3
D: TRBD1
J: TRBJ2-7
size: few
DNA: TGTGCCAGCAGTTACCGCACGGGGACAGGGGGTACCACCTACGAGCAGTACTTC
CDR3: CASSYRTGTGGTTYEQYF

V: TRBV2
D: -
J: TRBJ1-3
size: -
DNA: TGTGCCAGCAGTCCAGACACAAGCTCTGGAAACACCATATATTTT
CDR3: CASSPDTSSGNTIYF

V: TRBV30
D: TRBD1
J: TRBJ1-5
size: -
DNA: TGTGCCTGGAGTTTACTTAGCGGGACAGGGGATAGCAATCAGCCCCAGCATTTT
CDR3: CAWSLLSGTGDSNQPQHF

V: TRBV5-1
D: TRBD2
J: TRBJ2-3
size: once
DNA: TGCGCCAGCAGCTCTAGCCGGGAGGGCCTCCATACGCAGTATTTT
CDR3: CASSSSREGLHTQYF

V: TRBV3-1/TRBV3-2
D: TRBD1
J: TRBJ2-5
size: -
DNA: TGTGCCAGCAGCCAAGTGGGGGGACAGGGCTCTAAGACCCAGTACTTC
CDR3: CASSQVGGQGSKTQYF

V: TRBV6-5
D: -
J: TRBJ2-2
size: -
DNA: TGTGCCAGCAGTTATCAGGGAGGCACCGGGGAGCTGTTTTTT
CDR3: CASSYQGGTGELFF

V: TRBV24-1
D: TRBD2
J: TRBJ2-1
size: -
DNA: TGTGCCACCAGTGTAGCTAGCGGGAGCTCCTACAATGAGCAGTTCTTC
CDR3: CATSVASGSSYNEQFF

V: TRBV6-1
D: -
J: TRBJ1-2
size: -
DNA: TGTGCCAGCAGTGAATTGCTAGACTACACCTTC
CDR3: CASSELLDYTF

V: TRBV11-2
D: -
J: TRBJ1-4
size: once
DNA: TGTGCCAGCAGCGTACAAGAAAAACTGTTTTTT
CDR3: CASSVQEKLFF

V: TRBV10-3
D: TRBD2
J: TRBJ2-1
size: -
DNA: TGTGCCATCGCGGGACTAGCGGGAGTTGGCAATGAGCAGTTCTTC
CDR3: CAIAGLAGVGNEQFF

V: TRBV14
D: -
J: TRBJ2-6
size: -
DNA: -
CDR3: CASSLFGPGSHSGANVLTF

V: TRBV6-5
D: TRBD2
J: TRBJ2-7
size: few
DNA: TGTGCCACCGGCGGGGGGGTAAGCTACGAGCAGTACTTC
CDR3: CATGGGVSYEQYF

V: TRBV20-1
D: -
J: TRBJ1-4
size: -
DNA: TGCAGTGCTAGAGTACAGGGAGTACTGTTTTTT
CDR3: CSARVQGVLFF

V: TRBV19
D: -
J: TRBJ1-5
size: -
DNA: TGTGCCAGTAGTCCGGGACATAATCAGCCCCAGCATTTT
CDR3: CASSPGHNQPQHF

V: TRBV6-2/TRBV6-3
D: TRBD1
J: TRBJ2-7
size: -
DNA: TGTGCCAGCAGCCTCATCCCTTCTACCGGGACAGGTCGCGAGCAGTACTTC
CDR3: CASSLIPSTGTGREQYF

V: TRBV5-1
D: TRBD1
J: TRBJ2-2
size: -
DNA: TGCGCCAGCAGCTTGGCCGTGGCAGGGGGATGGGAGCTGTTTTTT
CDR3: CASSLAVAGGWELFF

V: TRBV3-1/TRBV3-2
D: TRBD2
J: TRBJ2-5
size: once
DNA: TGTGCCAGCAGCCAAGGACTAGCGGGGGGCCAAGAGACCCAGTACTTC
CDR3: CASSQGLAGGQETQYF

V: TRBV3-1/TRBV3-2
D: -
J: TRBJ1-2
size: -
DNA: TGTGCCAGCAGCCAAGACAGGGGCCATGGCTACACCTTC
CDR3: CASSQDRGHGYTF

V: TRBV29-1
D: -
J: TRBJ1-2
size: -
DNA: TGCAGCGTTCCATCCGTAGGACTCTATGGCTACACCTTC
CDR3: CSVPSVGLYGYTF

V: TRBV9
D: TRBD1
J: TRBJ2-5
size: -
DNA: TGTGCCAGCAGCGCCCGACAGGGAGAGACCCAGTACTTC
CDR3: CASSARQGETQYF

V: TRBV10-3
D: TRBD2
J: TRBJ2-1
size: -
DNA: TGTGCCATCAGTGATACGCGGGGGGCCTACAATGAGCAGTTCTTC
CDR3: CAISDTRGAYNEQFF

V: TRBV27
D: TRBD2
J: TRBJ2-2
size: -
DNA: TGTGCCAGCGCCCCGCTAGCGGGAGCCCTCGGAGGCGGGGAGCTGTTTTTT
CDR3: CASAPLAGALGGGELFF

V: TRBV19
D: -
J: TRBJ2-1
size: -
DNA: TGTGCCAGTAGTATAGTTCGCGGCAACAATGAGCAGTTCTTC
CDR3: CASSIVRGNNEQFF

V: TRBV6-5
D: -
J: TRBJ2-1
size: -
DNA: TGTGCCAGCAGTATCCGGGAGTCCTACAATGAGCAGTTCTTC
CDR3: CASSIRESYNEQFF

V: TRBV7-2
D: TRBD1
J: TRBJ2-1
size: -
DNA: TGTGCCAGCAGCTTTGTCCCCGGGACAGGGGGGGAGCAGTTCTTC
CDR3: CASSFVPGTGGEQFF

V: TRBV4-1
D: -
J: TRBJ1-4
size: -
DNA: TGCGCCAGCAGCCTGGGGCCGCCCGAAAAACTGTTTTTT
CDR3: CASSLGPPEKLFF

V: TRBV25-1
D: -
J: TRBJ2-7
size: -
DNA: TGTGCCAGCAAGGCCAGCGACGGGTCCTACGAGCAGTACTTC
CDR3: CASKASDGSYEQYF

V: TRBV7-3
D: -
J: TRBJ2-2
size: -
DNA: TGTGCCAGCAGCTTAGAGACTACCAACACCGGGGAGCTGTTTTTT
CDR3: CASSLETTNTGELFF